The source of this TCR beta chain is a study of Ad26.COV2.S vaccination and SARS-CoV-2 variants. The CDR3 length is 13 residues. V lost 1 base and J lost 7, with 8 bases in between. CDR1 LNHDA and CDR2 SQIVND come from the germline V gene (reference sequence). Some clones are missing from TCRdb's copy, which holds only in-frame ones; the method was immunoSEQ multiplex PCR. Found here are 97,000 or so clones, over 60% of them singletons; the top ten hold roughly 17%. Sequencing was performed on peripheral blood, taken after recovery from COVID-19. This clonotype was obtained from a human donor who had recovered from COVID-19. The chain is built from TRBV19 and TRBJ1-5; D is unclear. For the CDR3, the DNA is TGTGCCAGTAGTATAGTCCGGACCCAGCCCCAGCATTTT. Its translation: CASSIVRTQPQHF.